This T cell receptor (beta chain) derives from a study of blood T cell repertoires in COVID-19. Whole-study context: Nucleic acid was either cDNA or gDNA, and it came from T cells, B-cell-depleted T cells, or PBMCs.

V shed 7 bases and J shed 6 bases, with 10 bases lying between them. CDR1 and CDR2 from the germline V gene are MNHEY and SVGAGI. The CDR3 spans 13 residues. Assay used: immunoSEQ multiplex PCR; TCRdb lists only in-frame clones, some missing. The sample holds 200,000 to 250,000 clones; 80% to 90% are singletons and the top ten take about 4%. The rearrangement links TRBV6-5 to TRBJ1-6; tentative D call: TRBD1 (6 bases). Sequenced: PBMCs or T cells enriched from blood (not recorded which). The receptor was isolated from a woman aged 30 to 39 who had been exposed to COVID-19. The CDR3, as DNA: TGTGCCAGCAAGCCCAGGGGTAATTCACCCCTCCACTTT. Residues: CASKPRGNSPLHF.